This T cell receptor beta chain was captured in a study of blood T cells in healthy people across ages. V lost 5 bases, J lost 5 bases, and 15 bases lay in between. The length of the CDR3 is 14 residues. Looked up from germline, CDR1 is MNHNY and CDR2 is SVGAGI (reference sequence). With respect to this clonotype: What it binds is not known.

General study points: Unknown donor CMV status possibly confounded expanded clonotype changes.

Primed by a sample-barcoded 5' primer and a J-beta primer mix, a second PCR proceeded for roughly 6 to 12 cycles. In TCRdb, the 5' RACE reads were re-called with MiXCR into one record per CDR3 protein. The repertoire holds some 860,000 distinct CDR3 sequences, more than 50% seen once, with about a quarter in the top ten. The sequenced sample consisted of blood. The TCR originated in a man aged 35 to 55 in good health. The V and J genes are TRBV6-6 and TRBJ1-2, with unresolved D. CDR3 amino acids: CASSKPAEGYGYTF. For the CDR3, the DNA is TGTGCCAGCAGTAAACCAGCCGAAGGGTATGGCTACACCTTC.